The next 14 T cell receptor beta chains were all read from a single sample in a study of T cell changes during pregnancy in multiple sclerosis. The assay was immunoSEQ multiplex PCR, and TCRdb's table has in-frame clones only and misses some. This table has about 46,000 clones, 90% to 95% appearing once. Sample: CD8+ T cells from peripheral blood mononuclear cells, taken in the first trimester of pregnancy. These receptors were taken from a female donor with multiple sclerosis, enrolled in a pregnancy study.

V and J are TRBV2 and TRBJ2-3; D gene unclear. V was pared by 8 bases and J by 0 bases, with 6 bases between. Germline V gives CDR1 SNHLY, CDR2 FYNNEI. This CDR3 spans 12 amino acids. The CDR3 bases are TGTGCCAGCCTTATAAGCACAGATACGCAGTATTTT. Amino acids: CASLISTDTQYF.

CDR3 nucleotides: TGTGCCAGTAGTATAGCCAGGGTTAATGAAGCTTTCTTT. Protein product: CASSIARVNEAFF. V and J are TRBV19 and TRBJ1-1, with D perhaps TRBD1 (5 bases). Germline V gene lookup returns CDR1 LNHDA and CDR2 SQIVND (reference sequence). The CDR3 loop spans 13 amino acids. V was shortened by 1 base and J by 7 bases, with 10 bases between the two germline ends.

The chain has TRBV7-8 and TRBJ2-7; possible D gene TRBD2, 6 bases. Germline V gene sequence: CDR1 SGHVS, CDR2 FQNEAQ. The V end was cut by 8 bases, the J end by 5 bases, with 13 bases between. This CDR3 spans 12 amino acids. The CDR3 loop is CASSGGTNEQYF. The CDR3 coding sequence is TGTGCCAGCTCGGGCGGGACGAACGAGCAGTACTTC.

The J gene is TRBJ2-1, the V gene TRBV10-2; TRBD1 agrees at 8 bases. CDR3 length: 15 residues. The J segment lost 8 bases and the V segment lost 10 bases, leaving 16 bases of the junction unmatched. Germline CDR1 WSHSY, CDR2 SAAADI. The CDR3: CATRGDRLFRDEQFF. CDR3 in DNA: TGCGCCACCAGAGGGGACAGGCTGTTTCGGGATGAGCAGTTCTTC.

The CDR3 region has the DNA TGTGCCAGCAGCTTTTTTTTCCCGGACAGGGGCTATCAGCCCCAGCATTTT. Translation: CASSFFFPDRGYQPQHF. The V gene is TRBV5-8, the J gene TRBJ1-5; 9 bases are shared with TRBD1. The CDR3 is 17 residues long. With 2 bases clipped from V and 5 bases from J, the junction kept 11 bases outside the gene matches. Germline V gene data show CDR1 as SGHTS and CDR2 as YDEGEE.

The chain has TRBV4-1 and TRBJ2-2, with 10 bases lining up with TRBD2. This CDR3 has 17 amino acids. V lost 2 bases to trimming and J lost 4 bases; unmatched junction nucleotides: 7. Per germline, CDR1 MGHRA and CDR2 YSYEKL. The CDR3 sequence: CASSQSPSGGATGELFF. The DNA of the CDR3 is TGCGCCAGCAGCCAAAGCCCCAGCGGGGGGGCCACCGGGGAGCTGTTTTTT.

The chain couples TRBV27 to TRBJ2-5, with 8 nucleotides matching TRBD1. Germline CDR1 is MNHEY and CDR2 is SMNVEV (reference sequence). V gave up 4 bases and J gave up 2 bases; unmatched junction bases: 3. This CDR3 contains 14 residues. CDR3 amino acids: CASSWTGIQETQYF. CDR3 nucleotide sequence: TGTGCCAGCAGTTGGACAGGGATTCAAGAGACCCAGTACTTC.

The rearrangement uses TRBV4-1 and TRBJ2-2; 11 bases line up with TRBD2. Germline V gives CDR1 MGHRA, CDR2 YSYEKL. The CDR3 runs 19 residues. Germline trimming cut 3 bases from V and 6 bases from J; bases unmatched to any gene: 15. Here the CDR3 reads CASSHRTSGPPLWAGELFF. The DNA for the CDR3 is TGCGCCAGCAGCCACCGGACTAGCGGGCCTCCCCTTTGGGCCGGGGAGCTGTTTTTT.

The J gene is TRBJ2-7, the V gene TRBV7-2, with a weak D call TRBD1 (5 bases). Germline values: CDR1 SGHTA, CDR2 FQGNSA. The CDR3 has 13 amino acids. V shed 2 bases and J shed 2 bases, with 7 bases lying between them. CDR3 coding DNA: TGTGCCAGCAGCTTAAGGGGTACCTACGAGCAGTACTTC. Protein sequence: CASSLRGTYEQYF.

Worth noting for this clone: A junction boundary mismatches the germline segment, possibly from a read error. This chain connects TRBV15 to TRBJ1-1; D remains ambiguous. Germline CDR1 reads LNHNV; CDR2 reads YYDKDF (reference sequence). The CDR3 extends over 13 amino acids. CDR3 sequence (DNA): TGTGCCACCAGCAGAGAACCGAACAGTGAAGCTTTCTTT. Amino acids: CATSREPNSEAFF.

This chain connects TRBV27 to TRBJ2-1; 13 positions agree with TRBD2. The CDR3 consists of 15 residues. Germline loops: CDR1 MNHEY, CDR2 SMNVEV (reference sequence). With V trimmed by 3 bases and J by 7 bases, 3 bases remained unmatched. The CDR3 region has the DNA TGTGCCAGCAGTTTTGGGACTAGCGGGGTTAATGAGCAGTTCTTC. Amino acid sequence: CASSFGTSGVNEQFF.

A few counts support this clone. The chain links TRBV27 to TRBJ1-6; D gene ambiguous. The CDR3 consists of 14 residues. The germline CDR1 and CDR2 sequences are MNHEY and SMNVEV (reference sequence). V was shortened by 4 bases and J by 5 bases, with 9 bases between the two germline ends. The CDR3 DNA reads TGTGCCAGCAGTTCCCACAGAAATAATTCACCCCTCCACTTT. Translation gives CASSSHRNNSPLHF.

V and J are TRBV7-9 and TRBJ2-1; no clear D. The CDR3 sequence is 10 residues long. The ends were cut back, 5 bases at V and 14 bases at J, with 10 bases in the middle. The V gene's germline CDR1 is SEHNR and CDR2 FQNEAQ (reference sequence). The CDR3 region has the DNA TGTGCCAGCAGCCCCTCCCTAAAGTTCTTC. Translation: CASSPSLKFF.

This rearrangement joins TRBV15 to TRBJ1-5; D gene uncertain. The germline V gene has CDR1 LNHNV and CDR2 YYDKDF (reference sequence). Trimming removed 0 bases from V and 4 bases from J, with 10 bases in between. The CDR3 contains 15 residues. The CDR3 sequence: CATSRDLSSNQPQHF. For the CDR3, the DNA is TGTGCCACCAGCAGAGATCTGAGCTCAAATCAGCCCCAGCATTTT.